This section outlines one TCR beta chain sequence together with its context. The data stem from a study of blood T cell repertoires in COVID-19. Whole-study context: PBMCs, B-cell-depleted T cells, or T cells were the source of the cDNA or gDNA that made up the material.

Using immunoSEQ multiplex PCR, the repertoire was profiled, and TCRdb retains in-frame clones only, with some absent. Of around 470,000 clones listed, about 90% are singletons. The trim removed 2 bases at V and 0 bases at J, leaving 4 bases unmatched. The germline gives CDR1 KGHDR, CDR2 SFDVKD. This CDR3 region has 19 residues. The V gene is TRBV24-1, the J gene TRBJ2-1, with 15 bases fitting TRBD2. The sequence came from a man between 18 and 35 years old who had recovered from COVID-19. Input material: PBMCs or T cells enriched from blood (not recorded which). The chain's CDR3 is CATSDYGTSGRYSYNEQFF. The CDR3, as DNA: TGTGCCACCAGTGATTACGGGACTAGCGGGAGGTACTCCTACAATGAGCAGTTCTTC.